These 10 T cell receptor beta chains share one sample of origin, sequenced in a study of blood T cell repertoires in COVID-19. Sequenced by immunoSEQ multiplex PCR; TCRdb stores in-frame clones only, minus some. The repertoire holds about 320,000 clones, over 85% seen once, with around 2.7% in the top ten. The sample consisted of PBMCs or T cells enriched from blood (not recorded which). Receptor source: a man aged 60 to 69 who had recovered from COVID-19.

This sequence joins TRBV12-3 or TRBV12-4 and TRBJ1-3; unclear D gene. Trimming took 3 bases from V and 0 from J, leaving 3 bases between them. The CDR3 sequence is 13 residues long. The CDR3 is CASSFHSGNTIYF. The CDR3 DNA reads TGTGCCAGCAGTTTCCACTCTGGAAACACCATATATTTT.

This CDR3 is CASSLKNRRGDEKLFF. The DNA of the CDR3 is TGTGCCAGCAGCTTGAAGAACCGCCGGGGGGATGAAAAACTGTTTTTT. This chain joins TRBV5-4 and TRBJ1-4; weak D call: TRBD1 (5 bases). Germline V gives CDR1 SGHNT, CDR2 YYREEE (reference sequence). The CDR3 has 16 residues. V dropped 1 base and J dropped 6 bases, with 16 bases sitting between them.

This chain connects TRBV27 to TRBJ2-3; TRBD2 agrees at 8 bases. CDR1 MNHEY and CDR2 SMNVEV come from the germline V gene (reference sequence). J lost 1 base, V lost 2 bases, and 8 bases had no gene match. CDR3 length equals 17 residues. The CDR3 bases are TGTGCCAGCAGTTTAGGCCGCGGGGGGCTGGGCACAGATACGCAGTATTTT. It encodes CASSLGRGGLGTDTQYF.

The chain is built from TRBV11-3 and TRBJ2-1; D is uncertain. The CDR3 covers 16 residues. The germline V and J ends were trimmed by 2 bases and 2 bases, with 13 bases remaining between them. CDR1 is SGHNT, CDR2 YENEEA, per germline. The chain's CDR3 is CASSLFAEAPYNEQFF. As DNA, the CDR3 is TGTGCCAGCAGCTTATTTGCGGAAGCCCCCTACAATGAGCAGTTCTTC.

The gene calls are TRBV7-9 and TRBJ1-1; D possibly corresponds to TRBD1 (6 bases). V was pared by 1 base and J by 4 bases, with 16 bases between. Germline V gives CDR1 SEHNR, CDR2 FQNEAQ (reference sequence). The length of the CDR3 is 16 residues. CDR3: CASSLEFTGQGTEAFF. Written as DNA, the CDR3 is TGTGCCAGCAGCTTAGAGTTCACAGGGCAAGGCACTGAAGCTTTCTTT.

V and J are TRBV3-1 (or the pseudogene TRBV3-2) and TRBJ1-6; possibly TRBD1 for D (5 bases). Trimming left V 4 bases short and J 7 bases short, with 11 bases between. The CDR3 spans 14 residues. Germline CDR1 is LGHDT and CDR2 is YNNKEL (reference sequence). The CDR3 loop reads CASSPKRQNSPLHF. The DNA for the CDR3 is TGTGCCAGCAGCCCCAAACGACAGAATTCACCCCTCCACTTT.

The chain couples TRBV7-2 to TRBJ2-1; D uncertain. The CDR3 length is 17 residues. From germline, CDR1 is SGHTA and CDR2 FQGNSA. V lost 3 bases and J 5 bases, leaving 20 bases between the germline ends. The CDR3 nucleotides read TGTGCCAGCAGCTTTCGCCCGAACCCACTATTGGACAATGAGCAGTTCTTC. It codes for CASSFRPNPLLDNEQFF.

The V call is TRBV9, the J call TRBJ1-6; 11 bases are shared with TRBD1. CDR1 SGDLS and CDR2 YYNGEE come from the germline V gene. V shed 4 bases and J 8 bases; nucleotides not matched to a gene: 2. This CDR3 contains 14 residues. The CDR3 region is CASSPGQGDSPLHF. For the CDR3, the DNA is TGTGCCAGCAGCCCGGGACAGGGGGATTCACCCCTCCACTTT. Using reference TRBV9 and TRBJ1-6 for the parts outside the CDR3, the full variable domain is DSGVTQTPKHLITATGQRVTLRCSPRSGDLSVYWYQQSLDQGLQFLIQYYNGEERAKGNILERFSAQQFPDLHSELNLSSLELGDSALYFCASSPGQGDSPLHFGNGTRLTVT.

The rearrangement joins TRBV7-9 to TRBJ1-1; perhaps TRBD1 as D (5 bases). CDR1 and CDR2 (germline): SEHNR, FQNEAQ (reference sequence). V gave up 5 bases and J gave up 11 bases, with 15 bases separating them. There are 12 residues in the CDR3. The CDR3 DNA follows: TGTGCCAGCAGCCCTTTCGGGGGGTTGGCTTTCTTT. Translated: CASSPFGGLAFF. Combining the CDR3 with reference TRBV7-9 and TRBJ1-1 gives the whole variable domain DTGVSQNPRHKITKRGQNVTFRCDPISEHNRLYWYRQTLGQGPEFLTYFQNEAQLEKSRLLSDRFSAERPKGSFSTLEIQRTEQGDSAMYLCASSPFGGLAFFGQGTRLTVV.

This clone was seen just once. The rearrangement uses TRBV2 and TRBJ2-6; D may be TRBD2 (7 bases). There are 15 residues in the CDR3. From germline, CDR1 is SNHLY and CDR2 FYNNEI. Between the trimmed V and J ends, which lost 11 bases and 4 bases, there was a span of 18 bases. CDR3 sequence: CAAKGGARGANVLTF. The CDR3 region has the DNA TGTGCCGCCAAGGGGGGGGCGCGCGGGGCCAACGTCCTGACTTTC.